A selection of T cell receptor beta chains follows, all from one sample in a study of early T cells in non-severe SARS-CoV-2 infection. TCRdb re-called the 5' RACE reads through MiXCR, storing one row per CDR3 protein. Here the sample spans more than 25,000 distinct CDR3 sequences, 4.5% being singletons. Sequenced: whole blood. The receptors here all came from an adult who was a healthcare worker with PCR-confirmed SARS-CoV-2 infection or an uninfected control (not recorded which). Each CDR3 is given with its conserved first and last residue. The order of the fields is J gene, V gene, clone size, D gene, CDR3 protein, CDR3 DNA. The D gene is left open where the match is weak. Rows may omit the clone size; those that give it use once, few, many or a size class.

TRBJ2-3 TRBV7-6 few NA CASSLDGADTQYF TGTGCCAGCAGCTTAGATGGGGCAGATACGCAGTATTTT
TRBJ2-7 TRBV28 many NA CASSLCLGLLVCEQYF TGTGCCAGCAGTTTATGCCTGGGACTCCTCGTGTGTGAGCAGTACTTC
TRBJ2-7 TRBV5-4 many NA CASSPGWNYEQYF TGTGCCAGCAGCCCCGGCTGGAACTACGAGCAGTACTTC
TRBJ1-6 TRBV20-1 many NA CSARDRRGTSPLHF TGCAGTGCTAGAGATCGGAGGGGTACTTCACCCCTCCACTTT
TRBJ2-7 TRBV5-1 NA NA CASSFGAGGAYEQYF TGCGCCAGCAGCTTCGGAGCGGGTGGGGCCTACGAGCAGTACTTC
TRBJ2-3 TRBV5-1 NA NA CASSFGRGAPQDTQYF TGCGCCAGCAGCTTTGGCCGTGGAGCCCCCCAAGATACGCAGTATTTT
TRBJ2-6 TRBV30 many NA CAWAYGSSGANVLTF TGTGCCTGGGCCTATGGGAGCTCTGGGGCCAACGTCCTGACTTTC
TRBJ2-2 TRBV4-2 many NA CASSPSPAGTNTGELFF TGTGCCAGCAGCCCCTCCCCCGCGGGTACGAACACCGGGGAGCTGTTTTTT
TRBJ2-2 TRBV5-5 NA TRBD1 CASSLLGTDTGELFF TGTGCCAGCAGCTTGTTGGGGACAGACACCGGGGAGCTGTTTTTT
TRBJ2-5 TRBV7-8 NA TRBD1 CASSNRQGPSETQYF TGTGCCAGCAGCAACCGACAGGGTCCAAGCGAGACCCAGTACTTC
TRBJ2-3 TRBV7-6 NA NA CASSLGSRTDTQYF TGTGCCAGCAGCCTGGGCAGCCGCACAGATACGCAGTATTTT
TRBJ1-4 TRBV5-8 many NA CASSLSGMLNEKLFF TGTGCCAGCAGCTTGTCCGGGATGCTTAATGAAAAACTGTTTTTT
TRBJ1-5 TRBV7-6 few NA CASSGGASNQPQHF TGTGCCAGCAGCGGCGGCGCAAGCAATCAGCCCCAGCATTTT
TRBJ1-2 TRBV29-1 many NA CSVGGSNGYTF TGCAGCGTTGGGGGGTCCAATGGCTACACCTTC
TRBJ1-5 TRBV1 many NA CTTIVRQGRYQPQHF TGCACCACCATAGTTCGACAGGGTCGGTATCAGCCCCAGCATTTT
TRBJ2-7 TRBV6-1 many NA CASSELRGTDSYEQYF TGTGCCAGCAGTGAACTACGGGGCACTGACTCCTACGAGCAGTACTTC
TRBJ2-7 TRBV21-1 NA NA CASSSRREENYEQYF TGTGCCAGCAGCTCCCGGAGGGAGGAAAACTACGAGCAGTACTTC
TRBJ2-5 TRBV20-1 many NA CSARVISLLRSGYQETQYF TGCAGTGCTAGAGTCATTTCCCTATTGCGTTCAGGGTACCAAGAGACCCAGTACTTC
TRBJ1-1 TRBV30 many NA CAWSGQLNTEAFF TGTGCCTGGAGTGGTCAGCTGAACACTGAAGCTTTCTTT
TRBJ1-2 TRBV10-3 NA NA CAISAPGVNYGYTF TGTGCCATCAGTGCCCCAGGGGTTAACTATGGCTACACCTTC
TRBJ2-6 TRBV5-1 many TRBD1 CASSRGQGKLSGANVLTF TGCGCCAGCAGTCGAGGACAGGGAAAGCTGTCTGGGGCCAACGTCCTGACTTTC